This T cell receptor (beta chain) was identified in a study of vaccination and CD4 T cells after COVID-19. Study summary: Researchers treated control cultures with a CEFX pool, an HIV-1 Nef pool, or no peptide. Study-wide findings and caveats: Researchers looked at relatively few convalescent patients and had no early post-infection timepoints.

With the Oncomine TCR Beta short-read assay, DNA from cultured CD4+ T cells was sequenced. Scientists extracted genomic DNA from CD4+ T cells grown in culture. TCRdb passed the PCR reads through MiXCR, listing each CDR3 protein once. The profile shows about 13,000 distinct CDR3 sequences, 52% of them singletons. The CDR3 sequence is 15 residues long. The V and J ends lost 4 bases and 7 bases respectively, with 17 bases between them. From germline, CDR1 is LNHDA and CDR2 SQIVND (reference sequence). This clonotype was counted between two and nine times. Antigen: not known. Sample treatment: roughly 10-day PBMC culture with coronavirus spike peptide pools or control peptides (ViraFEST assay).

The chain carries TRBV19 and TRBJ1-5; possibly TRBD1 for D (6 bases). The sample taken for sequencing was CD4+ T cells from blood, cultured in vitro. This TCR came from a human donor who had recovered from COVID-19. The CDR3 region is CASSTDGGLRQPQHF. CDR3 bases: TGTGCCAGTAGTACTGACGGGGGGCTGAGACAGCCCCAGCATTTT. The variable domain in full, completed from reference TRBV19 and TRBJ1-5, reads DGGITQSPKYLFRKEGQNVTLSCEQNLNHDAMYWYRQDPGQGLRLIYYSQIVNDFQKGDIAEGYSVSREKKESFPLTVTSAQKNPTAFYLCASSTDGGLRQPQHFGDGTRLSIL.